Shown below are 19 T cell receptor beta chains from a single sample sequenced in a study of memory CD4+ T cells and cytomegalovirus serostatus. Single viable CD3+CD4+CD8-CD45RO+ cells were sorted as the memory CD4+ T cells. Repertoires were generated with immunoSEQ multiplex PCR, while TCRdb's copy carries only in-frame clones and drops some. The data hold tens of thousands of clones, with roughly 77% observed a single time. The specimen was memory CD4+ T cells from blood. The receptors stem from an adult in good health and CMV-seronegative.

The chain couples TRBV2 to TRBJ2-3; D is ambiguous. Trimming took 1 base from V and 9 from J, leaving 8 bases between them. This CDR3 has 12 residues. Germline V gene data show CDR1 as SNHLY and CDR2 as FYNNEI. CDR3 coding DNA: TGTGCCAGCAGTGAAGGGACCCTAACGCAGTATTTT. The encoded protein is CASSEGTLTQYF. Full variable domain (rest looked up from reference TRBV2 and TRBJ2-3): EPEVTQTPSHQVTQMGQEVILRCVPISNHLYFYWYRQILGQKVEFLVSFYNNEISEKSEIFDDQFSVERPDGSNFTLKIRSTKLEDSAMYFCASSEGTLTQYFGPGTRLTVL.

The V call is TRBV11-1, the J call TRBJ1-2, with D perhaps matching TRBD1 (6 bases). CDR1 is SGHAT and CDR2 is FQDESV in the germline V gene (reference sequence). Trimming cost V 5 bases and J 0 bases, with 13 bases left between them. CDR3 length equals 15 residues. In DNA form, the CDR3 reads TGTGCCAGCAGCCAACAGGGTACGCCTAACTATGGCTACACCTTC. Protein product: CASSQQGTPNYGYTF.

The V call is TRBV7-9, the J call TRBJ2-1; D may be TRBD1 (5 bases). Per germline, CDR1 SEHNR and CDR2 FQNEAQ (reference sequence). CDR3 length: 14 residues. V lost 5 bases to trimming and J lost 3 bases, with 11 bases between them. CDR3: CASSPRQIYNEQFF. CDR3 bases: TGTGCCAGCAGCCCGCGACAGATCTACAATGAGCAGTTCTTC.

This chain uses TRBV11-2 with TRBJ1-1, with D hard to call. The CDR3 contains 14 residues. V lost 6 bases to trimming and J lost 0 bases, with 11 bases between them. Germline CDR1 reads SGHAT; CDR2 reads FQNNGV. This CDR3 reads CASRVGRLNTEAFF. The DNA for the CDR3 is TGTGCCAGCAGGGTCGGTCGATTGAACACTGAAGCTTTCTTT.

The chain is built from TRBV7-3 and TRBJ2-3; 10 bases line up with TRBD2. The CDR3 has 16 residues. The V and J ends lost 5 bases and 1 base, in that order; junction bases with no gene match: 6. The V gene's germline CDR1 is SGHTA and CDR2 FQGTGA. CDR3 residues: CASSAASGGGTDTQYF. CDR3 nucleotide sequence: TGTGCCAGCAGCGCAGCTAGCGGGGGAGGCACAGATACGCAGTATTTT.

The chain combines TRBV27 with TRBJ2-7, with D hard to call. CDR1 and CDR2 (germline): MNHEY, SMNVEV (reference sequence). The CDR3 loop spans 14 amino acids. Between the trimmed V and J ends, which lost 2 bases and 0 bases, there was a span of 8 bases. The CDR3 region has the DNA TGTGCCAGCAGTTTAACCTGGAGCTCCTACGAGCAGTACTTC. Protein: CASSLTWSSYEQYF.

This clone came up a few times. The rearrangement joins TRBV5-6 to TRBJ1-6; 8 bases map to TRBD1. There are 17 residues in the CDR3. V was clipped by 5 bases and J by 9 bases; unmatched bases: 16. The germline V gene has CDR1 SGHDT and CDR2 YYEEEE. The CDR3 coding sequence is TGTGCCAGCAGTCTTAACCGACAGGGGTGGGCTGTTTCACCCCTCCACTTT. The encoded protein is CASSLNRQGWAVSPLHF. The full variable domain, rest sourced from reference TRBV5-6 and TRBJ1-6, is DAGVTQSPTHLIKTRGQQVTLRCSPKSGHDTVSWYQQALGQGPQFIFQYYEEEERQRGNFPDRFSGHQFPNYSSELNVNALLLGDSALYLCASSLNRQGWAVSPLHFGNGTRLTVT.

The chain carries TRBV7-9 and TRBJ1-5, with 8 bases fitting TRBD1. V was clipped by 1 base and J by 2 bases; unmatched bases: 4. The CDR3 contains 16 residues. Germline assignment: CDR1 SEHNR and CDR2 FQNEAQ (reference sequence). DNA of the CDR3: TGTGCCAGCAGCTTAGGGACAGGGAATCGCAATCAGCCCCAGCATTTT. Its translation: CASSLGTGNRNQPQHF. Combining the CDR3 with reference TRBV7-9 and TRBJ1-5 gives the whole variable domain DTGVSQNPRHKITKRGQNVTFRCDPISEHNRLYWYRQTLGQGPEFLTYFQNEAQLEKSRLLSDRFSAERPKGSFSTLEIQRTEQGDSAMYLCASSLGTGNRNQPQHFGDGTRLSIL.

V is TRBV19 and J is TRBJ2-5, with no clear D. CDR1 is LNHDA and CDR2 is SQIVND in the germline V gene (reference sequence). Trimming took 3 bases from V and 1 from J, leaving 9 bases between them. The CDR3 runs 14 residues. The CDR3 loop is CASSIGPAQETQYF. The CDR3 coding sequence is TGTGCCAGTAGTATTGGGCCCGCCCAAGAGACCCAGTACTTC.

This chain joins TRBV19 and TRBJ1-1; 12 bases match TRBD1. CDR1 and CDR2 (germline): LNHDA, SQIVND (reference sequence). The CDR3 runs to 14 residues. Unmatched junction bases numbered 5, after V lost 7 bases and J lost 5 bases. The CDR3 sequence is CASNPGQGATEAFF. CDR3 bases: TGTGCCAGTAACCCGGGACAGGGGGCGACTGAAGCTTTCTTT.

The chain joins TRBV9 to TRBJ2-5; 9 bases are a match to TRBD2. From germline, CDR1 is SGDLS and CDR2 YYNGEE. J lost 5 bases, V lost 0 bases, and 5 bases had no gene match. The CDR3 runs 15 residues. The CDR3 region is CASSVGSGGPETQYF. The CDR3 DNA reads as TGTGCCAGCAGCGTAGGTAGCGGGGGACCGGAGACCCAGTACTTC.

This chain joins TRBV19 and TRBJ2-3, with 10 nucleotides matching TRBD2. Germline V gene lookup returns CDR1 LNHDA and CDR2 SQIVND (reference sequence). This CDR3 has 17 amino acids. The V segment lost 4 bases and the J segment 0 bases; nucleotides outside the gene matches: 7. This CDR3 is CASSRGLLAGSTDTQYF. The CDR3 bases are TGTGCCAGTAGTAGGGGATTACTAGCGGGGAGCACAGATACGCAGTATTTT.

The V call is TRBV18, the J call TRBJ1-2; D uncertain. Trimming pared 5 bases from V and 4 bases from J, leaving 11 bases between. Germline lookup yields CDR1 KGHSH and CDR2 LQKENI. This CDR3 has 13 amino acids. The CDR3, as DNA: TGTGCCAGCTCAGAAGACACCCTCTATGGCTACACCTTC. Protein sequence: CASSEDTLYGYTF.

The chain carries TRBV7-5 and TRBJ1-1; TRBD1, the D gene given by the table, was not confirmed from the DNA. TRBV7-5 corresponds to a pseudogene. The CDR3 runs 14 residues. The CDR3 sequence is CASETGGGNTEAFF. The CDR3 DNA reads as TGTGCCAGCGAGACAGGGGGAGGAAACACTGAAGCTTTCTTT.

The table lists this clone with a few counts. V gene TRBV10-3 combines with J gene TRBJ2-3, with D perhaps being TRBD1 or TRBD2 (5 bases each). The V gene lost 8 bases and the J gene lost 3 bases, with 18 bases spanning the gap. The V gene's germline CDR1 is ENHRY and CDR2 SYGVKD. This CDR3 has 15 residues. In nucleotides, the CDR3 is TGTGCCATCGGCGGGCTATATGGGGGAACAGATACGCAGTATTTT. Its protein is CAIGGLYGGTDTQYF.

The V gene is TRBV7-9, the J gene TRBJ1-5; D is uncertain. The CDR3 runs 14 residues. Trimming shortened V by 3 bases and J by 6 bases, and 12 bases separated the two germline ends. Germline V gives CDR1 SEHNR, CDR2 FQNEAQ (reference sequence). The CDR3 DNA sequence: TGTGCCAGCAGCTTTAACAGCCCTAGTCAGCCCCAGCATTTT. Translating it yields CASSFNSPSQPQHF.

The rearrangement uses TRBV30 and TRBJ1-3, with D maybe TRBD1 (6 bases). CDR1 and CDR2 (germline): GTSNPN, SVGIG (reference sequence). Between the trimmed V and J ends, which lost 1 base and 3 bases, there was a span of 7 bases. This CDR3 has 13 residues. The CDR3 DNA reads TGTGCCTGGAGTGGGACAGTTGGAAACACCATATATTTT. Amino acids: CAWSGTVGNTIYF.

The rearrangement links TRBV30 to TRBJ2-5; 8 nucleotides agree with TRBD1. The CDR3 length is 14 residues. V was pared by 1 base and J by 5 bases, with 6 bases of the junction left unmatched. Germline V gives CDR1 GTSNPN, CDR2 SVGIG (reference sequence). This chain's CDR3 is CAWSGQGIGETQYF. The DNA of the CDR3 is TGTGCCTGGAGTGGACAGGGGATCGGGGAGACCCAGTACTTC.

This chain joins TRBV18 and TRBJ1-3; D not certain. The V gene's germline CDR1 is KGHSH and CDR2 LQKENI. The ends were cut back, 2 bases at V and 4 bases at J, with 6 bases in the middle. There are 13 residues in the CDR3. CDR3 sequence (DNA): TGTGCCAGCTCACCAGGGGAAGGAAACACCATATATTTT. Residues: CASSPGEGNTIYF.